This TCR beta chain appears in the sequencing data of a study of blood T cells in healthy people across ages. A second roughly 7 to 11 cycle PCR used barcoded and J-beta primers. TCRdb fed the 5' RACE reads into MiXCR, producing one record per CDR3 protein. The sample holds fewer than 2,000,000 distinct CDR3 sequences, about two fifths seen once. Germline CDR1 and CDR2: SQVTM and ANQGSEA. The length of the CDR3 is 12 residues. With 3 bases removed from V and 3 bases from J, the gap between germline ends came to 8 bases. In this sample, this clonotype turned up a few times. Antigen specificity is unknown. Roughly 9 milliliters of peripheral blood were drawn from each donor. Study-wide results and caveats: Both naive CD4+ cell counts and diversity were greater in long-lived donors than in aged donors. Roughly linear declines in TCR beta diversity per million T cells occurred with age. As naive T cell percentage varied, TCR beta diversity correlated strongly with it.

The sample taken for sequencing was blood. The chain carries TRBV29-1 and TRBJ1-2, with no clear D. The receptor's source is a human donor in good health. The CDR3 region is CSVELQDYGYTF. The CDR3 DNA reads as TGCAGCGTTGAGCTTCAGGACTATGGCTACACCTTC.